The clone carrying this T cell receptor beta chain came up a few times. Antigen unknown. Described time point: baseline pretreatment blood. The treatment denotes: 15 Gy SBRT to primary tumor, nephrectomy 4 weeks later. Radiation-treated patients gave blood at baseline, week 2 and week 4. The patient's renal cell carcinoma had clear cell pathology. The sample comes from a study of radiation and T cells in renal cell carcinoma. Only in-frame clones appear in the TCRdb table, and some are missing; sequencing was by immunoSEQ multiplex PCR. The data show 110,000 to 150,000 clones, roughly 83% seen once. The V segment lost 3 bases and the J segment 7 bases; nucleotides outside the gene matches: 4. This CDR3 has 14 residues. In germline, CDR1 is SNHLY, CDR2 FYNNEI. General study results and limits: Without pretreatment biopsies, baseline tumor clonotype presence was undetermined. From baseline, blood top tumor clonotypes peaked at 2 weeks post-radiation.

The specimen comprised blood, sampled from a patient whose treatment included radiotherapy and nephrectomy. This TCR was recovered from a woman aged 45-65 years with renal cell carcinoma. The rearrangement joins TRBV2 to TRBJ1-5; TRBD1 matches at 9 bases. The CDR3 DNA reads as TGTGCCAGCAGTGAGGACAGGGGAGGCCAGCCCCAGCATTTT. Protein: CASSEDRGGQPQHF.